The 32 T cell receptor beta chains given below trace back to one sample, sequenced in a study of CD4 T cells in relation to SARS-CoV-2 and coronaviruses. Clones were sequenced by immunoSEQ multiplex PCR, and TCRdb holds only the in-frame ones, with some missing. Among around 41,000 clones listed, about 87% were seen once. Their recognized antigens are unknown. The specimen was naive CD4+ T cells from PBMCs, cultured in vitro. The subset here: naive CD4+ T cells isolated by negative enrichment. These receptors were collected from an adult with COVID-19.

The V and J genes are TRBV5-5 and TRBJ2-3; D could derive from TRBD1 or TRBD2 (5 bases each). This CDR3 has 15 residues. V lost 2 bases to trimming and J lost 6 bases, with 16 bases between them. Germline CDR1 SGHKS, CDR2 YYEKEE (reference sequence). The DNA of the CDR3 is TGTGCCAGCAGCTTTACAGGACTCTACAGGGATACGCAGTATTTT. Protein product: CASSFTGLYRDTQYF.

The CDR3 DNA reads as TGTGCCAGCATCCCCAGGGTGTCTGTCCCCGGGGAGCTGTTTTTT. It specifies CASIPRVSVPGELFF. V is TRBV7-2 and J is TRBJ2-2; tentative D call: TRBD1 (5 bases). The CDR3 has 15 residues. Deletions cut 7 bases from V and 6 bases from J, with 18 bases between. Looked up from germline, CDR1 is SGHTA and CDR2 is FQGNSA.

The chain couples TRBV28 to TRBJ1-5; D gene uncertain. The CDR3 runs to 15 residues. Trimming shortened V by 5 bases and J by 9 bases, and 20 bases separated the two germline ends. Germline V gene data show CDR1 as MDHEN and CDR2 as SYDVKM. The DNA for the CDR3 is TGTGCCAGCAGTGCGCGGGCGGCCCCTGGCGGGCCCCAGCATTTT. It encodes CASSARAAPGGPQHF.

This chain's CDR3 is CASSPQVAESYEQYF. The DNA for the CDR3 is TGTGCCAGCAGCCCCCAGGTAGCAGAGTCCTACGAGCAGTACTTC. The chain carries TRBV7-6 and TRBJ2-7; D uncertain. This CDR3 spans 15 amino acids. V gave up 5 bases and J gave up 1 base, with 15 bases separating them. The germline V gene has CDR1 SGHVS and CDR2 FNYEAQ. The variable domain in full, completed from reference TRBV7-6 and TRBJ2-7, reads GAGVSQSPRYKVTKRGQDVALRCDPISGHVSLYWYRQALGQGPEFLTYFNYEAQQDKSGLPNDRFSAERPEGSISTLTIQRTEQRDSAMYRCASSPQVAESYEQYFGPGTRLTVT.

The rearrangement links TRBV19 to TRBJ2-1; TRBD2 matches at 7 bases. The CDR3 sequence is 17 residues long. The germline gives CDR1 LNHDA, CDR2 SQIVND (reference sequence). V shed 0 bases, J shed 2 bases, and the junction held 7 bases outside the gene matches. CDR3: CASSIDHAGVPYNEQFF. The CDR3 DNA reads as TGTGCCAGTAGTATAGATCACGCGGGAGTGCCCTACAATGAGCAGTTCTTC.

The chain has TRBV7-9 and TRBJ2-7, with 8 nucleotides matching TRBD1. V was clipped by 5 bases and J by 3 bases; unmatched bases: 3. This CDR3 spans 13 amino acids. Germline V CDR1 and CDR2: SEHNR, FQNEAQ (reference sequence). CDR3 loop: CASSRTGNYEQYF. CDR3 coding DNA: TGTGCCAGCAGCCGGACAGGGAACTACGAGCAGTACTTC.

The chain employs TRBV5-1 and TRBJ2-1; 9 positions agree with TRBD2. The germline CDR1 and CDR2 sequences are SGHRS and YFSETQ. The CDR3 runs 18 residues. The ends lost 0 bases at V and 0 bases at J; junction bases unmatched: 7. The CDR3 DNA sequence: TGCGCCAGCAGCTTGGTAGGGACTAGCATGTCCTCCTACAATGAGCAGTTCTTC. Its protein is CASSLVGTSMSSYNEQFF.

This clone was recorded only once. This chain uses TRBV18 with TRBJ2-5; the match to TRBD2 covers 12 bases. CDR3 length: 15 residues. Losses at the gene ends were 6 bases for V and 6 bases for J; bases not matched to a gene: 8. Germline V lookup: CDR1 KGHSH, CDR2 LQKENI. CDR3 sequence (DNA): TGTGCCAGCTCGCAGACTAGCGGGAGCCCTAAGACCCAGTACTTC. It yields the protein CASSQTSGSPKTQYF.

V gene TRBV6-5 combines with J gene TRBJ2-3; 13 nucleotides agree with TRBD2. This CDR3 region has 15 residues. V was clipped by 6 bases and J by 2 bases; unmatched bases: 2. Germline V gene sequence: CDR1 MNHEY, CDR2 SVGAGI. CDR3 sequence: CASRGLAGLTDTQYF. CDR3 DNA: TGTGCCAGCAGGGGACTAGCGGGACTCACAGATACGCAGTATTTT.

The CDR3 here is CASSQKPRTGLNYGYTF. CDR3 sequence (DNA): TGTGCCAGCAGTCAGAAGCCAAGGACAGGGTTAAACTATGGCTACACCTTC. This chain uses TRBV6-6 with TRBJ1-2; 8 bases fit TRBD1. Losses at the gene ends were 5 bases for V and 2 bases for J; bases not matched to a gene: 13. The CDR3 has 17 residues. Germline-derived CDR1 and CDR2 are MNHNY and SVGAGI (reference sequence).

V and J are TRBV28 and TRBJ2-1; no definite D call. V dropped 5 bases and J dropped 2 bases, with 13 bases sitting between them. The CDR3 totals 15 residues. Germline assignment: CDR1 MDHEN and CDR2 SYDVKM. In nucleotides, the CDR3 is TGTGCCAGCAGTCAAACAGAGTTAGCCTACAATGAGCAGTTCTTC. Translated: CASSQTELAYNEQFF.

This rearrangement joins TRBV30 to TRBJ1-3, with no clear D. The CDR3 is 16 residues long. CDR1 GTSNPN and CDR2 SVGIG come from the germline V gene (reference sequence). V gave up 4 bases and J gave up 0 bases, with 16 bases separating them. CDR3 loop: CAWIGYTGDSGNTIYF. CDR3 bases: TGTGCCTGGATTGGGTATACGGGCGACTCTGGAAACACCATATATTTT.

The chain combines TRBV27 with TRBJ1-5; D gene uncertain. Germline V gene lookup returns CDR1 MNHEY and CDR2 SMNVEV (reference sequence). V lost 7 bases to trimming and J lost 8 bases, with 9 bases between them. This CDR3 comprises 11 residues. CDR3 sequence: CASKGIEPQHF. Here the CDR3 DNA reads TGTGCCAGCAAAGGGATTGAGCCCCAGCATTTT.

This clone is a singleton in its sample. The CDR3 coding sequence is TGTGCCAGCAGTTTAGTCGGAGCGCCCTACAATGAGCAGTTCTTC. Translation: CASSLVGAPYNEQFF. The chain has TRBV28 and TRBJ2-1; D gene ambiguous. Trimming took off 2 bases at V and 2 bases at J, with 10 bases between the two ends. This CDR3 contains 15 residues. The germline CDR1 and CDR2 sequences are MDHEN and SYDVKM.

This sequence joins TRBV28 and TRBJ2-1, with D possibly TRBD2 on 6 matching bases. Per germline, CDR1 MDHEN and CDR2 SYDVKM. The CDR3 is 17 amino acids. The V end was cut by 4 bases, the J end by 0 bases, with 16 bases between. CDR3 sequence reads: CASSSRGGTISYNEQFF. The CDR3 coding sequence is TGTGCCAGCAGTTCCCGGGGAGGAACGATCTCCTACAATGAGCAGTTCTTC.

The chain combines TRBV19 with TRBJ2-3; D call uncertain. The CDR3 is made up of 12 amino acids. Looked up from germline, CDR1 is LNHDA and CDR2 is SQIVND (reference sequence). V gave up 11 bases and J gave up 3 bases, with 12 bases separating them. CDR3 amino acids: CAPSKVTDTQYF. CDR3 DNA sequence: TGTGCCCCTTCAAAGGTAACAGATACGCAGTATTTT.

V gene TRBV18 combines with J gene TRBJ1-2; D is possibly TRBD1 (5 bases). This CDR3 contains 16 residues. CDR1 and CDR2 (germline): KGHSH, LQKENI. V was trimmed by 3 bases and J by 8 bases, leaving 22 bases between them. The CDR3 nucleotides read TGTGCCAGCTCACCCCGGAGCCCTTTCGGACATAGCGGCTACACCTTC. Translating it yields CASSPRSPFGHSGYTF.

V is TRBV14 and J is TRBJ1-6; TRBD1 might be the D (5 bases). This CDR3 is 14 amino acids long. The V gene's germline CDR1 is SGHDN and CDR2 FVKESK. The V and J ends lost 5 bases and 9 bases respectively, with 14 bases between them. In DNA, the CDR3 is TGTGCCAGCAGCGCGACAGTAATTAGTTCACCCCTCCACTTT. The encoded protein is CASSATVISSPLHF.

The J gene is TRBJ2-2, the V gene TRBV7-2; D is ambiguous. V was shortened by 5 bases and J by 0 bases, with 10 bases between the two germline ends. This CDR3 is 15 amino acids long. Germline CDR1 is SGHTA and CDR2 is FQGNSA. CDR3 bases: TGTGCCAGCAGCCCCTCCCGCGCGAACACCGGGGAGCTGTTTTTT. Amino acids: CASSPSRANTGELFF.

The chain couples TRBV5-6 to TRBJ1-6; perhaps TRBD1 as D (6 bases). The CDR3 has 13 amino acids. Germline V gives CDR1 SGHDT, CDR2 YYEEEE. V was pared by 3 bases and J by 9 bases, with 10 bases between. CDR3 loop: CASSYNRVSPLHF. The CDR3 DNA reads TGTGCCAGCAGCTATAACAGGGTTTCACCCCTCCACTTT.

V gene TRBV21-1 combines with J gene TRBJ1-4. TRBV21-1 is a known pseudogene. The CDR3 is 17 amino acids. The CDR3: CASSKWVRDGLNEKLFF. CDR3 DNA: TGTGCCAGCAGCAAATGGGTCAGGGACGGTCTGAATGAAAAACTGTTTTTT.

This chain joins TRBV2 and TRBJ1-6; tentative D call: TRBD1 (6 bases). Germline-derived CDR1 and CDR2 are SNHLY and FYNNEI. The V gene lost 3 bases and the J gene lost 5 bases, with 11 bases spanning the gap. The CDR3 has 15 residues. This CDR3 is CASSEHQGNNSPLHF. The CDR3 DNA reads as TGTGCCAGCAGTGAGCACCAGGGGAATAATTCACCCCTCCACTTT.

V and J are TRBV7-9 and TRBJ2-7; TRBD1 agrees at 7 bases. CDR3 length: 14 residues. Germline trimming cut 5 bases from V and 6 bases from J; bases unmatched to any gene: 10. CDR1 and CDR2 (germline): SEHNR, FQNEAQ (reference sequence). DNA of the CDR3: TGTGCCAGCAGCATACAGGGGTGGCAAGCCGAGCAGTACTTC. Its translation: CASSIQGWQAEQYF.

This clone was seen only a few times. The gene calls are TRBV5-8 and TRBJ2-1; no reliable D call. Trimming shortened V by 8 bases and J by 6 bases, and 12 bases separated the two germline ends. The germline CDR1 and CDR2 sequences are SGHTS and YDEGEE. The CDR3 loop spans 12 amino acids. CDR3 sequence: CARKTFSNEQFF. CDR3 nucleotide sequence: TGTGCCAGGAAAACATTCAGCAATGAGCAGTTCTTC.

The gene calls are TRBV5-6 and TRBJ2-7; D perhaps matches TRBD1 (6 bases). The CDR3 is 14 amino acids. Germline CDR1 reads SGHDT; CDR2 reads YYEEEE. Deletions cut 4 bases from V and 2 bases from J, with 13 bases between. The CDR3 DNA reads as TGTGCCAGCAGCATCTACGGACAGACCTACGAGCAGTACTTC. It encodes CASSIYGQTYEQYF.

The chain joins TRBV21-1 to TRBJ2-7; whether TRBD1, the table's D call, matches the DNA was not checked. TRBV21-1 constitutes a pseudogene. The CDR3 is 17 amino acids. The CDR3 loop reads CASSPPRSGGMEYEQYF. Here the CDR3 DNA reads TGTGCCAGCAGCCCACCTCGTTCAGGGGGAATGGAGTACGAGCAGTACTTC.

The CDR3 nucleotides read TGTGCCAGCAGCTTTGAGTGGCTGGGTAATTCACCCCTCCACTTT. This translates into CASSFEWLGNSPLHF. J is TRBJ1-6 and V is TRBV11-2; D unresolved. In germline, CDR1 is SGHAT, CDR2 FQNNGV. The CDR3 is 15 amino acids. The germline V and J ends were trimmed by 3 bases and 6 bases, with 12 bases remaining between them.

The genes are TRBV3-1 (or the pseudogene TRBV3-2) and TRBJ2-5; a weak D match, TRBD2 (5 bases). V lost 7 bases to trimming and J lost 1 base, with 16 bases between them. Germline CDR1 and CDR2: LGHDT and YNNKEL (reference sequence). The CDR3 contains 15 residues. CDR3 protein: CASMKAESLQETQYF. The DNA of the CDR3 is TGTGCCAGCATGAAAGCGGAGTCACTCCAAGAGACCCAGTACTTC.

This CDR3 is CAISTGTTYNEQFF. In nucleotides, the CDR3 is TGTGCCATCAGCACTGGGACTACTTACAATGAGCAGTTCTTC. The genes are TRBV10-3 and TRBJ2-1, with 7 bases lining up with TRBD2. The V segment lost 6 bases and the J segment 4 bases; nucleotides outside the gene matches: 6. The CDR3 is made up of 14 amino acids. Germline V lookup: CDR1 ENHRY, CDR2 SYGVKD.

This clone was recorded a few times. The CDR3 loop is CATITGVRKSSYNSPLHF. The CDR3 coding sequence is TGTGCCACCATTACGGGCGTTCGGAAGAGCTCCTATAATTCACCCCTCCACTTT. The rearrangement links TRBV28 to TRBJ1-6; D unresolved. Germline assignment: CDR1 MDHEN and CDR2 SYDVKM. The CDR3 totals 18 residues. Trimming took off 10 bases at V and 0 bases at J, with 22 bases between the two ends.

This sequence joins TRBV5-4 and TRBJ2-7; 9 nucleotides align to TRBD2. Germline V gene lookup returns CDR1 SGHNT and CDR2 YYREEE (reference sequence). The J segment lost 3 bases and the V segment lost 3 bases, leaving 10 bases of the junction unmatched. This CDR3 has 16 amino acids. The CDR3 DNA sequence: TGTGCCAGCAGCTCAGGAGGGCTAGCGGGACTCTACGAGCAGTACTTC. Amino acids: CASSSGGLAGLYEQYF.

The gene calls are TRBV2 and TRBJ2-7; the D is unclear. The CDR3 is made up of 15 amino acids. The germline V and J ends were trimmed by 0 bases and 2 bases, with 11 bases remaining between them. Germline CDR1 SNHLY, CDR2 FYNNEI. The CDR3 nucleotides read TGTGCCAGCAGTGAAGCGTCGGTTGGTACCTACGAGCAGTACTTC. It yields the protein CASSEASVGTYEQYF. Supplemented by reference TRBV2 and TRBJ2-7, the full variable domain reads EPEVTQTPSHQVTQMGQEVILRCVPISNHLYFYWYRQILGQKVEFLVSFYNNEISEKSEIFDDQFSVERPDGSNFTLKIRSTKLEDSAMYFCASSEASVGTYEQYFGPGTRLTVT.